This T cell receptor beta chain was observed in a study of blood T cell repertoires in COVID-19. Study-level background: Italy, Spain and the United States were the sources of the convalescent and acute COVID-19 samples. Sources were T cells, B-cell-depleted T cells, or PBMCs; the material itself was cDNA or gDNA.

The germline CDR1 and CDR2 sequences are LNHDA and SQIVND (reference sequence). This CDR3 spans 13 amino acids. Only in-frame clones appear in the TCRdb table, and some are missing; sequencing was by immunoSEQ multiplex PCR. The profile covers about 220,000 clones, with 84% appearing a single time and less than 7% taken by the ten largest. The sequence derives from a middle-aged woman who had recovered from COVID-19. What was sequenced was PBMCs or T cells enriched from blood (not recorded which). The V call is TRBV19, the J call TRBJ1-1; D gene unclear. As DNA, the CDR3 is TGTGCGAGTGCTCCTGGCAGTTTCGCTGAAGCTTTCTTT. It codes for CASAPGSFAEAFF.